This T cell receptor (beta chain) is drawn from a study of cytomegalovirus exposure and HLA in healthy donors. As regards this clone: Its antigen is currently unknown.

PCR amplification relied on 60 Vbeta primers (plus 13 Jbeta primers). In the authors' methods: Later analysis identified roughly 84 million unique TCR beta chains, approximately 10 million shared. Only in-frame clones appear in the TCRdb table, and some are missing; sequencing was by immunoSEQ multiplex PCR. D and trimming come from the DNA, and the V and J calls and clone size come from that table. The sample table includes 50,000 to 75,000 clones. V shed 5 bases and J 4 bases; nucleotides not matched to a gene: 7. The germline V gene encodes CDR1 MNHEY and CDR2 SVGAGI. This CDR3 has 15 amino acids. Overall study findings and caveats: 150 to 200 TCR beta chains were listed as cytomegalovirus-associated. Presence/absence analyses treated sequencing depth as roughly uniform across donors. Analysis was carried out at a later point, and it linked a missense DCLRE1C variant to TCR beta V- and J-gene trimming.

V and J are TRBV6-5 and TRBJ1-1; 10 bases fit TRBD1. The TCR originated in a woman younger than 30 in good health and CMV-seronegative. The sample comprised PBMCs. In nucleotides, the CDR3 is TGTGCCAGCAGTCGCGACAGGGGGCTAATCACTGAAGCTTTCTTT. Its protein product is CASSRDRGLITEAFF.